This T cell receptor beta chain came from a study of T-cell reconstitution after alpha-beta-depleted transplantation in children. Notes on the study in general: Newly produced T cells mostly provided counts and TCRbeta diversity after one year, as hyperexpanded clones declined. Some patients' high day-60 TCRbeta diversity was attributed to recipient cells surviving conditioning. Several hundred graft clones that had expanded were reportedly the source of alpha-beta T cells about two months after transplant.

CDR1 and CDR2 (germline): SGHKS, YYEKEE (reference sequence). CDR3 size: 14 residues. After removal of 5 bases from V and 7 bases from J, the junction contained 9 bases not matched to a gene. The TCRbeta library incorporated unique molecular identifiers. TCRdb reprocessed the PCR reads with MiXCR, giving one entry per CDR3 protein. Of about a million distinct CDR3 sequences listed, 25% to 35% are singletons. Details on this clonotype: Its antigen is not known.

The input for sequencing was PBMCs, mostly from graft donor cells, taken 360 days after TCRalphabeta/CD19-depleted stem cell transplant. The chain carries TRBV5-5 and TRBJ2-1; 7 positions match TRBD1. This receptor was taken from a boy under three years old who had a stem cell transplant for SCID, so the T cells may come from the graft donor. CDR3 in amino acids: CASRLLSTGNEQFF. The CDR3 nucleotides read TGTGCCAGCAGGCTCTTATCGACAGGGAATGAGCAGTTCTTC.